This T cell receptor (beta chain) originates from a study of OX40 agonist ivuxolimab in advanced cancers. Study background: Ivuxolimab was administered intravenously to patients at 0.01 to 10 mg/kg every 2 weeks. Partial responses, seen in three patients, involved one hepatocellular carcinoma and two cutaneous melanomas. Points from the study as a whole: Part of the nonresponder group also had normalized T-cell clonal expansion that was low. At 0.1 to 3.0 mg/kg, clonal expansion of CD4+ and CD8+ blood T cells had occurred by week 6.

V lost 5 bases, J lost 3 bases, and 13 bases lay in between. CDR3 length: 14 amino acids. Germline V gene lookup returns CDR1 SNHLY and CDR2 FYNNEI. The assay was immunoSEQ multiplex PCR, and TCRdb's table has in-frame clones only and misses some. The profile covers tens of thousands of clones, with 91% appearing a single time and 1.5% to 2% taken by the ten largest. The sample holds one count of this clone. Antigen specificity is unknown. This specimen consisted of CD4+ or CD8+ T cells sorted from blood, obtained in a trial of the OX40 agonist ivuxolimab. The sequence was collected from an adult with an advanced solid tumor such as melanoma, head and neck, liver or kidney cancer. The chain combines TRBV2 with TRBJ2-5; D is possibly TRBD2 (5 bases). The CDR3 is CASSIMGREETQYF. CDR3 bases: TGTGCCAGCAGTATTATGGGGAGAGAAGAGACCCAGTACTTC.